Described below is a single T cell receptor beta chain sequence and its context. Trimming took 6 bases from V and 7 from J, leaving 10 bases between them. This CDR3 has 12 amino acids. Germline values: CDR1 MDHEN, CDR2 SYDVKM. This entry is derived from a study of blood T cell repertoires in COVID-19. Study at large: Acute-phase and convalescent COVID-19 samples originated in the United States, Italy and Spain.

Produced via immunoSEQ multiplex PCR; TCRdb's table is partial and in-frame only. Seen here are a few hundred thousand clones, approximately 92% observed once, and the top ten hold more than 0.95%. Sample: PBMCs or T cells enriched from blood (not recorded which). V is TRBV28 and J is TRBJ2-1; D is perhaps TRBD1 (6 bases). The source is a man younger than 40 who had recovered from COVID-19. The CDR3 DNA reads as TGTGCCAGCAGCCGAACAGGGAATGAGCAGTTCTTC. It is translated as CASSRTGNEQFF.